The rows below give T cell receptor beta chains drawn from one sample of a study of radiotherapy plus CTLA-4 blockade in lung cancer. The data were produced by immunoSEQ multiplex PCR, yet TCRdb's version contains in-frame clones alone and is incomplete. Among about 120,000 clones listed, 85% to 90% were seen once. This specimen was peripheral blood, taken from a patient treated with radiotherapy plus ipilimumab. The receptors here all came from a human donor with non-small cell lung cancer that progressed on radiotherapy plus ipilimumab. The CDR3 runs from the conserved cysteine through the conserved F or W. D genes are given only for firm matches. Size tells how often a clone was seen (once, few, many) or the class of an expanded clone, and some rows leave it out.

v_call,j_call,clone_size,d_call,cdr3_aa,cdr3_nt
TRBV7-8,TRBJ2-1,NA,TRBD2,CASSLAPGGIYNEQFF,TGTGCCAGCAGCTTAGCTCCGGGAGGGATCTACAATGAGCAGTTCTTC
TRBV11-2,TRBJ2-7,NA,TRBD2,CASSSPRLAESYEQYF,TGTGCCAGCAGTTCACCTCGACTAGCGGAGTCCTACGAGCAGTACTTC
TRBV2,TRBJ2-1,once,NA,CASRAPRDEQFF,TGTGCCAGCAGGGCGCCGAGGGATGAGCAGTTCTTC
TRBV2,TRBJ2-6,NA,TRBD2,CASSIPRGAGVVGANVLTF,TGTGCCAGCAGTATCCCCCGGGGTGCGGGGGTTGTCGGGGCCAACGTCCTGACTTTC
TRBV11-3,TRBJ2-2,NA,NA,CASSLESPLITGELFF,TGTGCCAGCAGCTTAGAATCCCCCCTTATTACCGGGGAGCTGTTTTTT
TRBV29-1,TRBJ2-7,once,NA,CSVEVGSYEQYF,TGCAGCGTTGAAGTCGGCTCCTACGAGCAGTACTTC
TRBV2,TRBJ2-7,NA,NA,CASSESRRGRYEQYF,TGTGCCAGCAGTGAATCTCGGCGGGGTCGGTACGAGCAGTACTTC
TRBV6-5,TRBJ1-1,few,TRBD1,CASRRTGTNTEAFF,TGTGCCAGCAGACGGACAGGAACTAACACTGAAGCTTTCTTT
TRBV18,TRBJ1-1,NA,NA,CASSPARTMNTEAFF,TGTGCCAGCTCACCAGCCAGGACGATGAACACTGAAGCTTTCTTT
TRBV4-2,TRBJ2-7,NA,NA,CASSQDRQTLGEQYF,TGTGCCAGCAGCCAAGATCGGCAGACCCTGGGGGAGCAGTACTTC
TRBV5-6,TRBJ2-1,NA,TRBD2,CASSLVGVGASGYDEQFF,TGTGCCAGCAGCCTGGTTGGGGTTGGGGCTAGCGGGTACGATGAGCAGTTCTTC
TRBV11-1,TRBJ1-2,NA,NA,CASSVRGDYGYTF,TGTGCCAGCAGCGTCAGGGGTGACTATGGCTACACCTTC
TRBV7-9,TRBJ2-1,NA,NA,CASSLVSGENNEQFF,TGTGCCAGCAGCTTAGTTAGCGGAGAAAACAATGAGCAGTTCTTC
TRBV20-1,TRBJ2-1,once,NA,CSVFLTNEQFF,TGCAGTGTATTTCTAACCAATGAGCAGTTCTTC
TRBV7-9,TRBJ1-2,NA,TRBD1,CASSLAGQGASNYGYTF,TGTGCCAGCAGCTTAGCAGGACAGGGGGCGTCGAACTATGGCTACACCTTC
TRBV7-8,TRBJ2-5,NA,TRBD2,CASSYLAEAGETQYF,TGTGCCAGCAGCTACCTAGCGGAGGCGGGAGAGACCCAGTACTTC
TRBV4-1,TRBJ2-7,NA,TRBD1,CASSQGPSEGAYYEQYF,TGCGCCAGCAGCCAAGGTCCATCCGAGGGGGCGTATTACGAGCAGTACTTC
TRBV11-3,TRBJ2-4,NA,NA,CASSFYRASKNIQYF,TGTGCCAGCAGCTTCTACCGCGCCTCCAAAAACATTCAGTACTTC
TRBV15,TRBJ2-7,NA,TRBD1,CATSRSDRGYEQYF,TGTGCCACCAGCAGATCCGACAGGGGATACGAGCAGTACTTC
TRBV5-1,TRBJ2-5,NA,NA,CASSYGDSAPTQYF,TGCGCCAGCAGCTATGGGGACTCGGCCCCGACCCAGTACTTC
TRBV6-1,TRBJ1-2,once,NA,CASRKMSGQGYGYTF,TGTGCCAGCAGAAAAATGTCGGGGCAGGGGTATGGCTACACCTTC
TRBV7-8,TRBJ2-1,NA,TRBD2,CASRPGLAGGEQFF,TGTGCCAGCAGACCGGGACTAGCGGGAGGCGAGCAGTTCTTC
TRBV18,TRBJ2-1,NA,NA,CASSPLRGGWNNEQFF,TGTGCCAGCTCCCCTCTTAGAGGAGGCTGGAACAATGAGCAGTTCTTC
TRBV18,TRBJ2-2,NA,NA,CASSPPETRGTGELFF,TGTGCCAGCTCACCCCCCGAGACGAGGGGGACCGGGGAGCTGTTTTTT
TRBV9,TRBJ2-5,NA,TRBD2,CASSNLAGGPKETQYF,TGTGCCAGCAGCAACTTAGCGGGAGGGCCCAAAGAGACCCAGTACTTC
TRBV6-1,TRBJ2-5,NA,NA,CASSEASGSLGTQYF,TGTGCCAGCAGTGAGGCTTCAGGTTCCCTTGGGACCCAGTACTTC
TRBV9,TRBJ2-1,NA,NA,CASSPSLYNEQFF,TGTGCCAGCAGCCCTAGTCTCTACAATGAGCAGTTCTTC
TRBV6-1,TRBJ2-7,NA,NA,CASSDGVEYEQYF,TGTGCCAGCAGTGATGGGGTAGAGTACGAGCAGTACTTC
TRBV6-1,TRBJ2-7,NA,TRBD2,CASRRLAGSYEQYF,TGTGCCAGCAGAAGACTAGCGGGATCGTACGAGCAGTACTTC
TRBV29-1,TRBJ2-7,NA,TRBD2,CSVERGGEEQYF,TGCAGCGTTGAGCGGGGGGGTGAGGAGCAGTACTTC
TRBV13,TRBJ2-6,NA,NA,CASSERTGFGANVLTF,TGTGCCAGCAGCGAAAGAACAGGGTTTGGGGCCAACGTCCTGACTTTC
TRBV11-3,TRBJ2-3,NA,NA,CASSLVRQRVADTQYF,TGTGCCAGCAGCTTAGTTCGACAGCGGGTGGCAGATACGCAGTATTTT
TRBV5-1,TRBJ2-1,NA,NA,CASSLGLARGNEQFF,TGCGCCAGCAGCTTGGGTCTAGCGAGGGGCAATGAGCAGTTCTTC
TRBV7-3,TRBJ2-1,NA,TRBD2,CASSLGEGSYNEQFF,TGTGCCAGCAGCCTAGGGGAGGGGTCGTACAATGAGCAGTTCTTC
TRBV2,TRBJ2-7,NA,TRBD1,CASSGQGVNYEQYF,TGTGCCAGCAGTGGCCAGGGGGTCAACTACGAGCAGTACTTC
TRBV5-1,TRBJ2-1,NA,TRBD2,CASSSGTTSYNEQFF,TGCGCCAGCAGCTCTGGGACTACCTCCTACAATGAGCAGTTCTTC
TRBV2,TRBJ2-3,few,TRBD2,CASSEEAGGPDTQYF,TGTGCCAGCAGTGAAGAAGCGGGAGGGCCAGATACGCAGTATTTT
TRBV11-3,TRBJ2-7,NA,NA,CASSFPNGNRHEQYF,TGTGCCAGCAGCTTTCCCAACGGAAATAGGCACGAGCAGTACTTC
TRBV5-1,TRBJ2-1,NA,TRBD2,CASSPPTSSNEQFF,TGCGCCAGCAGCCCCCCGACTAGCTCCAATGAGCAGTTCTTC
TRBV5-1,TRBJ1-2,NA,NA,CASSAQGLSYTF,TGCGCCAGCAGCGCACAGGGATTGAGCTACACCTTC
TRBV5-1,TRBJ2-2,NA,NA,CASSSGTHNTGELFF,TGCGCCAGCAGCTCCGGGACTCACAACACCGGGGAGCTGTTTTTT
TRBV19,TRBJ2-1,NA,NA,CASRKGSNEQFF,TGTGCCAGTAGAAAGGGAAGCAATGAGCAGTTCTTC